Listed here are 10 T cell receptor beta chains from one sample, sequenced in a study of shared clonotypes between healthy human individuals. Only CD45RO-negative cells positively selected for CCR7 counted as naive CD8 cells, so terminally differentiated effector memory CD45RA+ cells were excluded. Clones were read by immunoSEQ multiplex PCR, and TCRdb kept only the in-frame ones, dropping some. The sample records approximately 1.9 million clones, about 94% being singletons. Sequenced sample: naive CD8+ T cells from PBMCs. The receptors come from a man younger than 30 in good health. Some clones in this sample may be carry-over from other donors' samples.

This clone turned up a few times. This chain joins TRBV5-6 and TRBJ2-7; 12 bases line up with TRBD1. CDR3 size: 16 residues. Trimming took 0 bases from V and 4 from J; bases not matched to a gene: 5. Germline assignment: CDR1 SGHDT and CDR2 YYEEEE. The CDR3 here is CASSLAGGQGAYEQYF. The CDR3 nucleotides read TGTGCCAGCAGCTTGGCCGGGGGACAGGGGGCTTACGAGCAGTACTTC.

The rearrangement links TRBV2 to TRBJ1-4; D remains ambiguous. The V end was cut by 2 bases, the J end by 4 bases, with 14 bases between. This CDR3 has 16 amino acids. Germline V CDR1 and CDR2: SNHLY, FYNNEI. CDR3 DNA: TGTGCCAGCAGTGAATCCTTTTCGCACCGTAATGAAAAACTGTTTTTT. This sequence encodes CASSESFSHRNEKLFF.

A single count supports this clone. This chain uses TRBV29-1 with TRBJ1-1, with TRBD1 identical over 7 bases. There are 19 residues in the CDR3. Looked up from germline, CDR1 is SQVTM and CDR2 is ANQGSEA. Trimming cost V 0 bases and J 7 bases; bases outside gene matches: 23. This CDR3 is CSVEDRFKTVPGQKHEAFF. The CDR3 DNA reads as TGCAGCGTTGAAGATCGGTTTAAGACTGTACCGGGACAGAAACATGAAGCTTTCTTT.

The V gene is TRBV5-1, the J gene TRBJ2-1, with 9 bases that match TRBD1. The trim removed 4 bases at V and 7 bases at J, leaving 12 bases unmatched. In germline, CDR1 is SGHRS, CDR2 YFSETQ. The CDR3 totals 16 residues. The CDR3: CASSQGQGLILNEQFF. For the CDR3, the DNA is TGCGCCAGCAGCCAGGGACAGGGCTTAATACTTAATGAGCAGTTCTTC. Full variable domain (missing parts from reference TRBV5-1 and TRBJ2-1): KAGVTQTPRYLIKTRGQQVTLSCSPISGHRSVSWYQQTPGQGLQFLFEYFSETQRNKGNFPGRFSGRQFSNSRSEMNVSTLELGDSALYLCASSQGQGLILNEQFFGPGTRLTVL.

The chain has TRBV5-6 and TRBJ2-7; the match to TRBD1 covers 10 bases. Germline V lookup: CDR1 SGHDT, CDR2 YYEEEE. CDR3 length: 13 residues. Losses at the gene ends were 2 bases for V and 7 bases for J; bases not matched to a gene: 3. The CDR3 region has the DNA TGTGCCAGCAGCTTTGGACAGGGGGAGGAGCAGTACTTC. This codes for CASSFGQGEEQYF. Filled out from reference TRBV5-6 and TRBJ2-7, the complete variable domain reads DAGVTQSPTHLIKTRGQQVTLRCSPKSGHDTVSWYQQALGQGPQFIFQYYEEEERQRGNFPDRFSGHQFPNYSSELNVNALLLGDSALYLCASSFGQGEEQYFGPGTRLTVT.

This clone was observed a single time. The V gene is TRBV9, the J gene TRBJ2-1; the D gene is possibly TRBD2 (7 bases). The germline gives CDR1 SGDLS, CDR2 YYNGEE. V was clipped by 4 bases and J by 4 bases, with 15 bases between them. The CDR3 has 15 residues. Written as DNA, the CDR3 is TGTGCCAGCAGCCCCCGGGGGGCGGAGTACAATGAGCAGTTCTTC. It encodes CASSPRGAEYNEQFF.

The genes are TRBV9 and TRBJ2-1; 11 bases fit TRBD1. V shed 2 bases and J 8 bases; nucleotides not matched to a gene: 6. This CDR3 region has 15 residues. CDR1 is SGDLS, CDR2 YYNGEE, per germline. In DNA, the CDR3 is TGTGCCAGCAGCGTCTGGACAGGGGGCAACGATGAGCAGTTCTTC. It is translated as CASSVWTGGNDEQFF.

The chain has TRBV4-1 and TRBJ2-1, with D perhaps matching TRBD1 (5 bases). Germline V gene sequence: CDR1 MGHRA, CDR2 YSYEKL. The CDR3 is 12 residues long. Trimming shortened V by 4 bases and J by 10 bases, and 11 bases separated the two germline ends. CDR3 coding DNA: TGCGCCAGCAGCCTAGGGGATCCGGAGCAGTTCTTC. Its translation: CASSLGDPEQFF.

The rearrangement links TRBV13 to TRBJ2-5; 10 nucleotides align to TRBD1. The CDR3 sequence is 15 residues long. V was clipped by 4 bases and J by 6 bases; unmatched bases: 8. From germline, CDR1 is PRHDT and CDR2 FYEKMQ (reference sequence). The CDR3 coding sequence is TGTGCCAGCAGCTGCCGGGACAGGGGAGGCCAGACCCAGTACTTC. This gives the protein CASSCRDRGGQTQYF.

In regard to this clone: This specimen includes other DNA sequences encoding the same CDR3. The chain has TRBV4-1 and TRBJ2-7; 8 nucleotides align to TRBD1. The CDR3 runs 14 residues. Germline V CDR1 and CDR2: MGHRA, YSYEKL. With V trimmed by 1 base and J by 4 bases, 3 bases remained unmatched. This CDR3 is CASSQGQGWYEQYF. DNA for the CDR3: TGCGCCAGCAGCCAAGGACAGGGGTGGTACGAGCAGTACTTC.